These 21 T cell receptor beta chains were all obtained from the same sample, sequenced in a study of T cell repertoires in cytomegalovirus infection. Using its own MiXCR run on the reads, TCRdb lists one record per CDR3 protein. The profile shows 450,000 to 600,000 distinct CDR3 sequences, 10% to 12% of them singletons. The specimen sequenced was PBMCs. All receptors derive from a human donor in good health (CMV status not recorded). Some clones in this sample may be carry-over from other donors' samples.

This clonotype was counted between two and nine times. The chain links TRBV19 to TRBJ1-4; the D is unclear. Germline CDR1 and CDR2: LNHDA and SQIVND (reference sequence). The CDR3 runs 15 residues. Trimming removed 6 bases at V and 1 base at J, with 12 bases between. In DNA form, the CDR3 reads TGTGCCAGTAGGACCCAGGTCGGAACTAATGAAAAACTGTTTTTT. This sequence encodes CASRTQVGTNEKLFF.

This chain connects TRBV6-5 to TRBJ1-2; D is unresolved. The CDR3 loop spans 12 amino acids. Germline assignment: CDR1 MNHEY and CDR2 SVGAGI. V was pared by 5 bases and J by 5 bases, with 9 bases between. CDR3 in DNA: TGTGCCAGCAGTCAGACCTCTTATGGCTACACCTTC. This sequence encodes CASSQTSYGYTF.

The chain uses TRBV29-1 and TRBJ1-2; TRBD1 matches 8 bases. Germline lookup yields CDR1 SQVTM and CDR2 ANQGSEA. The CDR3 runs to 11 residues. Losses at the gene ends were 7 bases for V and 7 bases for J; bases not matched to a gene: 5. The chain's CDR3 is CSAGQGGGYTF. The CDR3 nucleotides read TGCAGCGCCGGACAGGGAGGTGGCTACACCTTC.

This clonotype was seen many times. This chain joins TRBV19 and TRBJ2-1; 8 nucleotides line up with TRBD1. V gave up 8 bases and J gave up 1 base; unmatched junction bases: 1. The CDR3 spans 13 residues. CDR1 is LNHDA and CDR2 is SQIVND in the germline V gene (reference sequence). The CDR3: CASRQGSYNEQFF. As DNA, the CDR3 is TGTGCCAGTCGACAGGGGTCCTACAATGAGCAGTTCTTC.

This clonotype appeared many times. The chain joins TRBV12-5 to TRBJ2-2; 9 bases map to TRBD2. The CDR3 sequence is 16 residues long. The germline CDR1 and CDR2 sequences are LGHNT and FRNRAP. Germline trimming cut 4 bases from V and 6 bases from J; bases unmatched to any gene: 9. CDR3 loop: CASGSRVLAGPGELFF. CDR3 in DNA: TGTGCTAGTGGTTCAAGGGTGCTAGCGGGGCCCGGGGAGCTGTTTTTT.

This clonotype was found many times. The chain employs TRBV2 and TRBJ2-7; TRBD2 agrees at 14 bases. The CDR3 has 17 residues. Germline trimming cut 4 bases from V and 2 bases from J; bases unmatched to any gene: 7. Germline V gives CDR1 SNHLY, CDR2 FYNNEI. This CDR3 reads CASSGGTSGRRAYEQYF. CDR3 in DNA: TGTGCCAGCAGTGGTGGGACTAGCGGGAGAAGGGCCTACGAGCAGTACTTC.

This clonotype was seen a few times. The chain is built from TRBV11-3 and TRBJ1-1; 11 bases map to TRBD1. This CDR3 has 16 residues. The V gene's germline CDR1 is SGHNT and CDR2 YENEEA. The ends lost 1 base at V and 5 bases at J; junction bases unmatched: 6. The CDR3 DNA is TGTGCCAGCAGCTTAGCCCCCGGACAGGGGGCGACTGAAGCTTTCTTT. It codes for CASSLAPGQGATEAFF.

In its sample, this clonotype was seen many times. The chain carries TRBV5-1 and TRBJ2-7; TRBD2 agrees at 10 bases. Germline CDR1 SGHRS, CDR2 YFSETQ. The CDR3 is made up of 17 amino acids. Germline trimming cut 2 bases from V and 1 base from J; bases unmatched to any gene: 9. CDR3 region: CASSFTTVAGGSYEQYF. DNA for the CDR3: TGCGCCAGCAGCTTCACCACCGTAGCGGGAGGATCCTACGAGCAGTACTTC. The full variable domain, in which reference TRBV5-1 and TRBJ2-7 provide the parts outside the CDR3, is KAGVTQTPRYLIKTRGQQVTLSCSPISGHRSVSWYQQTPGQGLQFLFEYFSETQRNKGNFPGRFSGRQFSNSRSEMNVSTLELGDSALYLCASSFTTVAGGSYEQYFGPGTRLTVT.

This clonotype was counted many times. CDR3 sequence: CASSFSQGDTGELFF. The DNA of the CDR3 is TGCGCCAGCAGCTTCTCGCAGGGGGACACCGGGGAGCTGTTTTTT. The chain is built from TRBV5-1 and TRBJ2-2; 7 bases agree with TRBD1. Germline CDR1 is SGHRS and CDR2 is YFSETQ. This CDR3 has 15 amino acids. V shed 2 bases and J 3 bases; nucleotides not matched to a gene: 4. The whole variable domain, filled in from reference TRBV5-1 and TRBJ2-2, reads KAGVTQTPRYLIKTRGQQVTLSCSPISGHRSVSWYQQTPGQGLQFLFEYFSETQRNKGNFPGRFSGRQFSNSRSEMNVSTLELGDSALYLCASSFSQGDTGELFFGEGSRLTVL.

This clonotype appeared once. Since a much larger clone is just one base distant, this may be a read error. The chain recombines TRBV6-6 with TRBJ1-5, with D perhaps matching TRBD1 (6 bases). CDR3 length equals 14 residues. Per the germline V gene, CDR1 is MNHNY and CDR2 is SVGAGI (reference sequence). The CDR3 region has the DNA TGTGCCAGCAGTTACGGGGGCAGCAATCGGCCCCAGCATTTT. This sequence encodes CASSYGGSNRPQHF.

This clonotype was seen many times. The chain joins TRBV7-9 to TRBJ2-7, with D possibly being TRBD2 (6 bases). V dropped 5 bases and J dropped 7 bases, with 15 bases sitting between them. The germline V gene has CDR1 SEHNR and CDR2 FQNEAQ (reference sequence). The CDR3 covers 13 residues. The CDR3 DNA sequence: TGTGCCAGCAGCCCCACGGGGGTTGGGGAGCAGTACTTC. Protein product: CASSPTGVGEQYF.

This clonotype was counted only a few times. CDR3 residues: CASRGGGRETQYF. CDR3 coding DNA: TGTGCCAGCCGGGGCGGGGGTCGGGAGACCCAGTACTTC. The chain joins TRBV6-1 to TRBJ2-5; 7 bases are a match to TRBD2. The CDR3 contains 13 residues. Trimming took 8 bases from V and 5 from J; bases not matched to a gene: 8. The germline CDR1 and CDR2 sequences are MNHNS and SASEGT.

The chain combines TRBV20-1 with TRBJ2-1; 12 nucleotides align to TRBD2. The length of the CDR3 is 15 residues. From germline, CDR1 is DFQATT and CDR2 SNEGSKA (reference sequence). V gave up 3 bases and J gave up 7 bases; unmatched junction bases: 7. The DNA for the CDR3 is TGCAGTGCTAGCGCCCTAGCGGGGGGGAGGAATGAGCAGTTCTTC. Protein product: CSASALAGGRNEQFF.

The chain couples TRBV15 to TRBJ2-3; possibly TRBD2 for D (5 bases). This CDR3 spans 15 amino acids. The ends were cut back, 0 bases at V and 0 bases at J, with 7 bases in the middle. Germline V lookup: CDR1 LNHNV, CDR2 YYDKDF (reference sequence). CDR3: CATSRDLASTDTQYF. CDR3 DNA: TGTGCCACCAGCAGAGATTTAGCGAGCACAGATACGCAGTATTTT.

The chain employs TRBV20-1 and TRBJ1-1; a possible D gene is TRBD1 (5 bases). Trimming stripped 3 bases from V and 6 bases from J, with 14 bases between. There are 13 residues in the CDR3. Germline V lookup: CDR1 DFQATT, CDR2 SNEGSKA (reference sequence). CDR3 nucleotides: TGCAGTGCTAGGACGGTCGGGGGTTCTGAAGCTTTCTTT. This translates into CSARTVGGSEAFF.

This clonotype was seen more than once but under ten times. The chain joins TRBV12-5 to TRBJ1-5; unclear D gene. The CDR3 runs 17 residues. CDR1 LGHNT and CDR2 FRNRAP come from the germline V gene. Trimming removed 5 bases from V and 2 bases from J, with 19 bases in between. The CDR3 loop is CASGTNTAWTGNQPQHF. Here the CDR3 DNA reads TGTGCTAGTGGTACAAATACTGCTTGGACGGGCAATCAGCCCCAGCATTTT. Using reference TRBV12-5 and TRBJ1-5 for the parts outside the CDR3, the full variable domain is DARVTQTPRHKVTEMGQEVTMRCQPILGHNTVFWYRQTMMQGLELLAYFRNRAPLDDSGMPKDRFSAEMPDATLATLKIQPSEPRDSAVYFCASGTNTAWTGNQPQHFGDGTRLSIL.

There are many counts of this clonotype. This chain joins TRBV18 and TRBJ2-3, with 7 positions matching TRBD2. This CDR3 is built from 15 residues. V was pared by 2 bases and J by 8 bases, with 10 bases of the junction left unmatched. Per the germline V gene, CDR1 is KGHSH and CDR2 is LQKENI. The CDR3 sequence: CASSPSGLEMGTQYF. CDR3 DNA: TGTGCCAGCTCACCATCTGGACTAGAGATGGGTACGCAGTATTTT.

This clonotype has ten or more counts. Germline and junction disagree at one end, which may indicate a read error. The genes are TRBV6-2 or TRBV6-3 and TRBJ1-2; D perhaps matches TRBD1 (5 bases). The CDR3 is 14 residues long. Germline lookup yields CDR1 MNHEY and CDR2 SVGEGT. The DNA for the CDR3 is TGTGCCAGCAGTTTCTCAAGAGGGCAGGGACTAAACTTCTTC. It specifies CASSFSRGQGLNFF.

This clonotype was seen ten or more times. The chain employs TRBV19 and TRBJ2-4; the match to TRBD2 covers 10 bases. Unmatched junction bases numbered 5, after V lost 6 bases and J lost 3 bases. CDR1 is LNHDA, CDR2 SQIVND, per germline (reference sequence). The CDR3 contains 15 residues. CDR3 in amino acids: CASRASGSVKNIQYF. DNA of the CDR3: TGTGCCAGTAGGGCTAGCGGGAGCGTCAAAAACATTCAGTACTTC. The variable domain in full, with the rest retrieved from reference TRBV19 and TRBJ2-4, is DGGITQSPKYLFRKEGQNVTLSCEQNLNHDAMYWYRQDPGQGLRLIYYSQIVNDFQKGDIAEGYSVSREKKESFPLTVTSAQKNPTAFYLCASRASGSVKNIQYFGAGTRLSVL.

The table lists this clonotype with many counts. The chain recombines TRBV7-6 with TRBJ2-1; 11 bases match TRBD2. CDR1 is SGHVS, CDR2 FNYEAQ, per germline. J lost 6 bases, V lost 5 bases, and 9 bases had no gene match. This CDR3 spans 16 amino acids. In DNA, the CDR3 is TGTGCCAGCAGCGCATTACTAGCGGGAGAGGTCAATGAGCAGTTCTTC. Protein product: CASSALLAGEVNEQFF.

CDR3 in amino acids: CASERGSNQPQHF. In DNA form, the CDR3 reads TGTGCCAGCGAAAGGGGGTCCAATCAGCCCCAGCATTTT. The chain has TRBV2 and TRBJ1-5; tentatively, D is TRBD1 (6 bases). CDR1 is SNHLY, CDR2 FYNNEI, per germline. V was shortened by 8 bases and J by 3 bases, with 11 bases between the two germline ends. This CDR3 has 13 amino acids.